This T cell receptor (beta chain) was identified in a study of T cell responses to AZD1222 COVID-19 vaccine. Study overall: Researchers grouped second doses given at about 4 or about 12 weeks into one pool. General study results and limits: With dominance at 160-218 and 743-854, vaccine-associated CD4 TCRs spanned spike. In the spike-specific TCR repertoire, nearly half reportedly target unmutated variant regions.

Sequencing was performed with immunoSEQ multiplex PCR; in TCRdb, only in-frame clones are kept and a portion is missing. The sample shows 95,000 to 150,000 clones, 85% to 90% of them seen only once. The V gene lost 2 bases and the J gene lost 5 bases, with 9 bases spanning the gap. CDR1 SGHTA and CDR2 FQGTGA come from the germline V gene. The length of the CDR3 is 13 residues. To note about this clone: Its antigen is unidentified.

This clonotype was obtained from an adult in good health. The input for sequencing was peripheral blood, taken on day 0 of AZD1222 vaccination. V and J are TRBV7-3 and TRBJ1-1; D gene ambiguous. The CDR3 DNA is TGTGCCAGCAGCTTAGGTGGGATAACTGAAGCTTTCTTT. Translated, it gives CASSLGGITEAFF.